This T cell receptor beta chain emerged from a study of lymphopenia after photon versus proton radiotherapy. Sequencing used immunoSEQ multiplex PCR; TCRdb keeps in-frame clones, though not all of them. The sample records 65,000 to 85,000 clones, around 90% being singletons. The CDR3 consists of 15 residues. Germline-derived CDR1 and CDR2 are LGHNA and YNFKEQ. V lost 5 bases and J lost 4, with 16 bases in between. This chain links TRBV4-2 with TRBJ2-3, with D perhaps matching TRBD1 (5 bases). The sample consisted of peripheral blood, taken from a patient treated with photon-based radiotherapy. This TCR was sampled from a middle-aged woman with cholangiocarcinoma. The CDR3, as DNA: TGTGCCAGCAGCTCGCGGCAGGGTACAGCAGATACGCAGTATTTT. It specifies CASSSRQGTADTQYF.